This TCR beta chain derives from a study of blood T cell repertoires in COVID-19. The repertoire was sequenced with immunoSEQ multiplex PCR; TCRdb's copy has only in-frame clones and lacks some. The sample has about 140,000 clones, 75% to 85% seen once. The ends were cut back, 1 base at V and 3 bases at J, with 8 bases in the middle. From germline, CDR1 is SGHRS and CDR2 YFSETQ. There are 14 residues in the CDR3. Sequenced input: peripheral blood. This chain connects TRBV5-1 to TRBJ2-1; no definite D call. The TCR was taken from a woman at least 80 years old with active or convalescent COVID-19. The CDR3 bases are TGCGCCAGCAGCTTGAGCGCCGACTACAATGAGCAGTTCTTC. The encoded protein is CASSLSADYNEQFF.